This T cell receptor beta chain came from a study of identical twins listed by TCRdb under 2016. Notes on the research overall: To test whether fetal clonotypes persist, this study deep-sequenced TCR alpha and beta repertoires from monozygotic twins, from unrelated adults of various ages, and from cord blood. To rule out contamination, the twin experiments were replicated at different times with different library preparation protocols.

In this sample, this clonotype turned up a few times. The clone's antigen remains unknown. No base quality information exists; no much larger clone differs at one position. Only healthy Caucasian donors were included. The twin cohort comprised three pairs of female monozygotic twins, all aged about 18 to 29 years. CD4+ and CD8+ T cell populations were isolated with positive isolation kits from Invitrogen. The library was produced with 5' RACE. Sequencer: Illumina HiSeq 2000. Template switching introduced a universal primer binding site; the final cDNA contained a unique molecular identifier, enabling accurate counting of TCR cDNA molecules. First-strand cDNA for TCR alpha and beta chains was synthesized from specific primers in the conserved constant-segment region. To control for contamination, each cDNA library was double barcoded with a SMART-Mk sample barcode plus Illumina barcodes. Two successive PCR steps introduced TruSeq adapter sequences along with Illumina sample barcodes. The Illumina HiSeq platform was used with custom primers to sequence TCR alpha and beta cDNA libraries. Per the authors' processing: MiGEC was used to process raw reads and extract unique molecular identifiers, and MiXCR was used to find CDR3 positions. Recombination models were inferred per individual with the repgenHMM and IGoR tools using an EM algorithm. Shared clonotypes were analyzed with the tcR package in R, and sharing was normalized by the product of cloneset sizes. To study raw recombination without the effects of thymic and clonal selection, out-of-frame nonproductive sequences were analyzed. TCRdb reprocessed the public reads (quality trimming at Q25 with fastp, clone calling with MiXCR) and kept in-frame beta chains. All rows with the same CDR3 protein become a single entry with the most common DNA and genes. TCRdb's processing, not the study's, gives the V and J calls here. The sample records over 250,000 distinct CDR3 sequences, roughly 9.8% of which are singletons. Clones ranked in the top ten supply roughly 7% of the sample.

What the research found in general, with its limitations: Abundant cord blood beta clonotypes had fewer insertions, young adult naive repertoires showed a similar but weaker trend, and memory repertoires showed no such trend. Invariant T cells such as MAIT and iNKT could partly confound zero-insertion analyses, although diverse VJ usage argued against such confounding for most clonotypes. Because the same donors could not be followed over many years, conclusions were based on cross-sectional statistical analysis. Compared with coincidental sharing between unrelated individuals, an excess of low generation-probability sequences was observed among out-of-frame TCR alpha sequences shared between twins. The excess sharing between twins in beta out-of-frame sequences was weaker because fewer shared sequences reduced the signal-to-noise ratio. Recombination models systematically underestimated out-of-frame TCR alpha sharing in monozygotic twins but agreed with sharing between unrelated individuals.

The CDR3 numbers 14 residues from cysteine through phenylalanine. CDR3 DNA only is kept here, 42 bases in frame from base 1. V is pared back by 1 base and J by 6 bases, with 13 bases lying between the germline termini. CDR1 LGHNA and CDR2 YSLEER were looked up in the germline V gene. The same specimen was also included in a second study, on yellow fever vaccine responses in identical twins. The second publication reports: The authors reported that the T cell response to vaccination in identical twins appeared partly convergent and partly personalized. Focusing on identical twins, the study followed the T cell clones that responded to the vaccine, and did so with precision.

The V and J genes are TRBV4-3 and TRBJ2-7; TRBD2 is a weak D gene call, 6 bases matching. The sequenced sample consisted of CD8+ T cells sorted from blood. This receptor was identified in a woman in her late teens or twenties in good health. CDR3 loop: CASSQAKGGGEQYF. DNA sequence: TGCGCCAGCAGCCAAGCTAAGGGAGGCGGCGAGCAGTACTTC.